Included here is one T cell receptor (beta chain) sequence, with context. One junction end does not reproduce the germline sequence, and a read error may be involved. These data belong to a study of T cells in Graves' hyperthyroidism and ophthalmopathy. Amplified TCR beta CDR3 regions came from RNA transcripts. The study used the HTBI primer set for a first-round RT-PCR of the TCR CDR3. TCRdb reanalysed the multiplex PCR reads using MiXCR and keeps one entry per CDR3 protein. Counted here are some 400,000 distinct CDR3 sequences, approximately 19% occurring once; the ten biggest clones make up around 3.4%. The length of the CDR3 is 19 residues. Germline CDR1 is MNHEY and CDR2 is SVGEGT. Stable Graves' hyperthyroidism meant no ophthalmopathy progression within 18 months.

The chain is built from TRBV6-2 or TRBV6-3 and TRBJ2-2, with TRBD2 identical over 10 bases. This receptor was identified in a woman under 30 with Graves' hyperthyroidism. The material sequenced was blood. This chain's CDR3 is CASSPLWGELAGYTGELCF. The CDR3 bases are TGTGCCAGCAGTCCCTTGTGGGGGGAACTAGCGGGGTACACCGGGGAGCTGTGTTTT.